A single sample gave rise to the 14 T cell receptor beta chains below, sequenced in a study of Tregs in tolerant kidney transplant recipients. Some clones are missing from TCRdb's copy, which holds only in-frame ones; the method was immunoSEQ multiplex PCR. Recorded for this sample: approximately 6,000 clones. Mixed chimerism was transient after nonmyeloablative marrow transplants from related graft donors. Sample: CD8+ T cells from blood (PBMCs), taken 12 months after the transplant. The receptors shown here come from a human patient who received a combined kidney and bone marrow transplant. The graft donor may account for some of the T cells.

CDR3: CSARDYKHTGELFF. The CDR3 DNA, read in part, is TGCAGTGCTAGAGATTATAAGCACACCGGGGAG. This chain joins TRBV20-1 and TRBJ2-2; unclear D gene. With the read ending 3 residues before the CDR3 end, the germline J gene is used to fill in that end. V shed 0 bases and J shed 3 bases, with 8 bases lying between them. Germline CDR1 is DFQATT and CDR2 is SNEGSKA (reference sequence). The CDR3 has 14 amino acids.

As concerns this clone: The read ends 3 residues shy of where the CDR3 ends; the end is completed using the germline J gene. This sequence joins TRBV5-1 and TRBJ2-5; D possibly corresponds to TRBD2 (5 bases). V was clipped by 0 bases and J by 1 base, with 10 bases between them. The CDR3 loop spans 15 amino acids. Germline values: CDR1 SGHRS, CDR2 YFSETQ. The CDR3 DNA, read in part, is TGCGCCAGCAGCTTGGTCCAGCGGACCCAAGAGACC. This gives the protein CASSLVQRTQET. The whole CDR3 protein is CASSLVQRTQETQYF. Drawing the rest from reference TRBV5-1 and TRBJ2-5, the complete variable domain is KAGVTQTPRYLIKTRGQQVTLSCSPISGHRSVSWYQQTPGQGLQFLFEYFSETQRNKGNFPGRFSGRQFSNSRSEMNVSTLELGDSALYLCASSLVQRTQETQYFGPGTRLLVL.

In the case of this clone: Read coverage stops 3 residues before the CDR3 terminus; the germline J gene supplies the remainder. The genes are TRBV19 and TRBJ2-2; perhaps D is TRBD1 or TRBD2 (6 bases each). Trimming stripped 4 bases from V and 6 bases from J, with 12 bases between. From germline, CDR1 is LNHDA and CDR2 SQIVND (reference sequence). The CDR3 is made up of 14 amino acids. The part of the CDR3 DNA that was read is TGTGCCAGTAGTACACAGGGAGGCGCCGGGGAG. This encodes CASSTQGGAGE. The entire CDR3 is CASSTQGGAGELFF.

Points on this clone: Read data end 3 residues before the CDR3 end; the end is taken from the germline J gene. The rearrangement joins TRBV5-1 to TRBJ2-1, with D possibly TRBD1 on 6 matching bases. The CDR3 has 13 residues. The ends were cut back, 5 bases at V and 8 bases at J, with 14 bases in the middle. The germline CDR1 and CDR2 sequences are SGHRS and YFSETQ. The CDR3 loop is CASREQGSHEQFF. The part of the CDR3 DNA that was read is TGCGCCAGCAGGGAGCAGGGGTCGCATGAG.

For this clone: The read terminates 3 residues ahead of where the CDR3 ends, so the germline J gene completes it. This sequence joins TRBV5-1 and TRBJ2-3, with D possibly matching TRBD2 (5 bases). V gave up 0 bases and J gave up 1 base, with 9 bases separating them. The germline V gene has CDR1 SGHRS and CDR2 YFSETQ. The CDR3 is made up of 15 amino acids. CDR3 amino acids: CASSLERPGTDTQYF. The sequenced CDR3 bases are TGCGCCAGCAGCTTGGAGCGGCCTGGCACAGATACG.

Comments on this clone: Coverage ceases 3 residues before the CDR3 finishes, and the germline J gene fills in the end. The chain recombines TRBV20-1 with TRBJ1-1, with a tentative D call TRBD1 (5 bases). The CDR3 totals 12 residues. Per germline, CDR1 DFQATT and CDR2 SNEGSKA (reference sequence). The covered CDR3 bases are TGCAGTGCTAGAGATCGGGGGAGTGAG. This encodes CSARDRGSE. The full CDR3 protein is CSARDRGSEAFF.

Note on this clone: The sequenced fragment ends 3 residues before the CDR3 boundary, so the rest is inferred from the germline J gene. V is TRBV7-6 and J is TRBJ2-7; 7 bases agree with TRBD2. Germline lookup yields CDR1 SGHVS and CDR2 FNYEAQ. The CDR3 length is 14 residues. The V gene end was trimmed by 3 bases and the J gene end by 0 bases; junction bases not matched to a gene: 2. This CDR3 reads CASSFLAGSYEQYF. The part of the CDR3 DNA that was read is TGTGCCAGCAGCTTTTTAGCGGGCTCCTACGAG.

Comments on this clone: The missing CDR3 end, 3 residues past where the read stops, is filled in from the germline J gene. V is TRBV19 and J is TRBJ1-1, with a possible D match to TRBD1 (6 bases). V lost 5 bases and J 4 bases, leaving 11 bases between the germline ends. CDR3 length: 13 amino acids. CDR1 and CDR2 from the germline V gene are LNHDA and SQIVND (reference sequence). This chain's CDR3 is CASSHRVGTEAFF. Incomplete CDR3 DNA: TGTGCCAGTAGTCACAGGGTGGGCACTGAA. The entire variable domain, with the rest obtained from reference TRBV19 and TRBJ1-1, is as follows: DGGITQSPKYLFRKEGQNVTLSCEQNLNHDAMYWYRQDPGQGLRLIYYSQIVNDFQKGDIAEGYSVSREKKESFPLTVTSAQKNPTAFYLCASSHRVGTEAFFGQGTRLTVV.

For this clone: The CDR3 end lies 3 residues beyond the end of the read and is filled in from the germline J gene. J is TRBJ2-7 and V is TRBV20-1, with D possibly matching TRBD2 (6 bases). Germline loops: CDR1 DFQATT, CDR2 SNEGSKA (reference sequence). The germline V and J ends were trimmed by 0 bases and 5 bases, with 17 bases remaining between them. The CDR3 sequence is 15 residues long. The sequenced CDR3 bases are TGCAGTGCTAGAGACCTCAGGAGGGCCCGCGACGAG. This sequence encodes CSARDLRRARDE. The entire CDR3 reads CSARDLRRARDEQYF.

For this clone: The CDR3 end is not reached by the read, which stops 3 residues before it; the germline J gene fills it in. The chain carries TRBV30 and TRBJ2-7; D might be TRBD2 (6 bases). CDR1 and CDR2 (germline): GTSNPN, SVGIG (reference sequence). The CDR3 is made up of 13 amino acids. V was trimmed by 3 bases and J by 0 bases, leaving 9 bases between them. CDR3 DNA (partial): TGTGCCTGGAGCCAGGACTACTCCTACGAG. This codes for CAWSQDYSYE. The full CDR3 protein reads CAWSQDYSYEQYF.

CDR3 sequence reads: CASIQVDRGSENQPQHF. The DNA read from the CDR3 is TGTGCCAGCATTCAAGTCGACAGGGGGTCTGAGAATCAGCCC. This chain connects TRBV27 to TRBJ1-5, with 9 bases fitting TRBD1. Read data end 3 residues before the CDR3 end; the end is taken from the germline J gene. CDR3 length: 17 amino acids. V lost 7 bases to trimming and J lost 4 bases; unmatched junction nucleotides: 14. Germline V gene lookup returns CDR1 MNHEY and CDR2 SMNVEV (reference sequence).

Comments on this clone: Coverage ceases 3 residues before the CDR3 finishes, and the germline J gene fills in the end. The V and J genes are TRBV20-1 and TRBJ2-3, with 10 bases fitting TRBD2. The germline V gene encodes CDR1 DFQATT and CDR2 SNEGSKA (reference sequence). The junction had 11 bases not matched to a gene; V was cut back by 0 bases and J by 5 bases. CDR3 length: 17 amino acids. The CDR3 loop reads CSARDQGEREGRDTQYF. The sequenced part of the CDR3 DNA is TGCAGTGCTAGAGATCAGGGGGAGCGGGAGGGCCGAGATACG.

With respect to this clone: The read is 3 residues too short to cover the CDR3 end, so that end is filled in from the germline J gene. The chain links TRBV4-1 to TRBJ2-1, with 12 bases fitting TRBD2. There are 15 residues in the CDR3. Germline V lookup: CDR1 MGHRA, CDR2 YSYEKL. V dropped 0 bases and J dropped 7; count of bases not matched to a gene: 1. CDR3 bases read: TGCGCCAGCAGCCAAGATGGGACTAGCGGGAATGAG. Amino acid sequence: CASSQDGTSGNE. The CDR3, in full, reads CASSQDGTSGNEQFF.

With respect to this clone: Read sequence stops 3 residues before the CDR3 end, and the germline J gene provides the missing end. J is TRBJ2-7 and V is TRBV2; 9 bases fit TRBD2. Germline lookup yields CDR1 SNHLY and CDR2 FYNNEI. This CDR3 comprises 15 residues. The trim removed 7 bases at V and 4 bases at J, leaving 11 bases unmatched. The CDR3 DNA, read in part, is TGTGCCAGCATGATTAGCGGGAGTCTAGCGTACGAG. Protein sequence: CASMISGSLAYE. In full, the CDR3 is CASMISGSLAYEQYF.